The 10 T cell receptor beta chains listed next were all sequenced from one sample in a study of cytomegalovirus exposure and HLA in healthy donors (dated by TCRdb to the late 2010s). Library preparation was by the immunoSEQ multiplex PCR assay. TCRdb stores this immuneACCESS table with in-frame sequences only. Part of the clones is absent; in the studies checked, under half of the shortfall reflects unresolved V genes, and no reason is known for the rest. The sample has some 260,000 clones on record, about 92% of them singletons. Jointly, the top ten make up 3.1% of the sample. Sequences were obtained from PBMCs. These TCRs come from a woman aged 25 to 39 in good health and CMV-seronegative.

This clone has only one observation. The genes are TRBV29-1 and TRBJ2-7, with TRBD2 as a possible D gene (6 bases). Germline assignment: CDR1 SQVTM and CDR2 ANQGSEA. Trimming pared 6 bases from V and 5 bases from J, leaving 17 bases between. This CDR3 spans 13 amino acids. This chain's CDR3 is CSVVGPGVHEQYF. As DNA, the CDR3 is TGCAGCGTCGTAGGGCCGGGGGTCCACGAGCAGTACTTC.

The rearrangement links TRBV2 to TRBJ2-7, with 8 bases fitting TRBD1. Trimming removed 7 bases from V and 5 bases from J; junction bases left unmatched: 7. The CDR3 totals 13 residues. The germline V gene encodes CDR1 SNHLY and CDR2 FYNNEI. The CDR3 DNA reads TGTGCCAGCAAAGACAGGGGTTCGAACGAGCAGTACTTC. This translates into CASKDRGSNEQYF.

The rearrangement links TRBV4-2 to TRBJ2-7, with TRBD1 identical over 7 bases. Germline V lookup: CDR1 LGHNA, CDR2 YNFKEQ. Trimming at V came to 4 bases and at J to 2 bases, leaving 8 bases not matched to a gene. The CDR3 contains 15 residues. DNA for the CDR3: TGTGCCAGCAGCCCCCTTACCACAGGGGCCTACGAGCAGTACTTC. This encodes CASSPLTTGAYEQYF.

The rearrangement links TRBV27 to TRBJ1-4; tentatively, D is TRBD1 (5 bases). Germline V gives CDR1 MNHEY, CDR2 SMNVEV (reference sequence). V was clipped by 3 bases and J by 4 bases, with 24 bases between them. This CDR3 spans 19 amino acids. In DNA form, the CDR3 reads TGTGCCAGCAGTTTCGCATATCGGAGAGGGGCGGGTCGTAATGAAAAACTGTTTTTT. Translation: CASSFAYRRGAGRNEKLFF. Based on the CDR3 plus reference TRBV27 and TRBJ1-4, the full variable domain is EAQVTQNPRYLITVTGKKLTVTCSQNMNHEYMSWYRQDPGLGLRQIYYSMNVEVTDKGDVPEGYKVSRKEKRNFPLILESPSPNQTSLYFCASSFAYRRGAGRNEKLFFGSGTQLSVL.

This clone has only one observation. The rearrangement uses TRBV28 and TRBJ2-5; tentatively, D is TRBD2 (6 bases). V lost 7 bases, J lost 2 bases, and 29 bases lay in between. This CDR3 is 19 amino acids long. Germline lookup yields CDR1 MDHEN and CDR2 SYDVKM. Here the CDR3 reads CASKVYDIEREEGQETQYF. In nucleotides, the CDR3 is TGTGCCAGCAAAGTTTATGATATTGAGAGGGAGGAGGGACAAGAGACCCAGTACTTC. The whole variable domain, filled in from reference TRBV28 and TRBJ2-5, reads DVKVTQSSRYLVKRTGEKVFLECVQDMDHENMFWYRQDPGLGLRLIYFSYDVKMKEKGDIPEGYSVSREKKERFSLILESASTNQTSMYLCASKVYDIEREEGQETQYFGPGTRLLVL.

V usage is TRBV28 and J usage is TRBJ2-1, with TRBD1 matching 8 bases. The V gene's germline CDR1 is MDHEN and CDR2 SYDVKM. This CDR3 region has 14 residues. With 4 bases clipped from V and 1 base from J, the junction kept 0 bases outside the gene matches. CDR3 sequence (DNA): TGTGCCAGCAGTTGGACAGGGTCCTACAATGAGCAGTTCTTC. Protein: CASSWTGSYNEQFF.

The chain carries TRBV7-6 and TRBJ2-1; D is uncertain. Trimming took off 6 bases at V and 2 bases at J, with 8 bases between the two ends. This CDR3 comprises 13 residues. Germline assignment: CDR1 SGHVS and CDR2 FNYEAQ. The DNA for the CDR3 is TGTGCCAGCAGTCCCCTAGCCTACAATGAGCAGTTCTTC. Its protein is CASSPLAYNEQFF.

The chain joins TRBV28 to TRBJ2-5; 8 nucleotides line up with TRBD1. J gave up 4 bases and V 5 bases, and 6 bases lay outside the gene matches. The CDR3 is 14 amino acids. Per the germline V gene, CDR1 is MDHEN and CDR2 is SYDVKM. CDR3 residues: CASSGQGDRETQYF. DNA for the CDR3: TGTGCCAGCAGTGGACAGGGAGATCGAGAGACCCAGTACTTC.

The CDR3, as DNA: TGTGCCAGCAGCTTAGCGCAGGGGGGACAGCCCCAGCATTTT. Translating gives CASSLAQGGQPQHF. The gene calls are TRBV7-6 and TRBJ1-5, with 7 bases lining up with TRBD1. This CDR3 spans 14 amino acids. Germline assignment: CDR1 SGHVS and CDR2 FNYEAQ. The ends lost 0 bases at V and 7 bases at J; junction bases unmatched: 3.

The chain couples TRBV27 to TRBJ2-7; 15 bases match TRBD2. Germline-derived CDR1 and CDR2 are MNHEY and SMNVEV (reference sequence). V was clipped by 3 bases and J by 4 bases; unmatched bases: 4. The CDR3 totals 16 residues. In DNA, the CDR3 is TGTGCCAGCAGTTTCCTTGGACTAGCGGGAGGGTACGAGCAGTACTTC. It specifies CASSFLGLAGGYEQYF.